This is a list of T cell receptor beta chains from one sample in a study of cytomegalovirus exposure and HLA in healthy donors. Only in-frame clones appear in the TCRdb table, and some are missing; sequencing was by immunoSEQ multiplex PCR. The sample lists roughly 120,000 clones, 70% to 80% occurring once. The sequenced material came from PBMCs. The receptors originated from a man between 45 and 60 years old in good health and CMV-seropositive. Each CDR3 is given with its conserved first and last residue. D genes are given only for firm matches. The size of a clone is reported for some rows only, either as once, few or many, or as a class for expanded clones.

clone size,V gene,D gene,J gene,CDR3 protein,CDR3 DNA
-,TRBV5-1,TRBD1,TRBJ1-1,CASSARSGQASAEAFF,TGCGCCAGCAGCGCGCGCTCCGGACAGGCAAGCGCTGAAGCTTTCTTT
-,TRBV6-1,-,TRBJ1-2,CASRAGDSNYGYTF,TGTGCCAGCAGGGCCGGGGATTCCAACTATGGCTACACCTTC
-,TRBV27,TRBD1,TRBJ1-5,CASSSGGWSNQPQHF,TGTGCCAGCAGTTCAGGGGGCTGGAGCAATCAGCCCCAGCATTTT
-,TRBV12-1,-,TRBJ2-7,CASSALSSYEQYF,TGTGCCAGCAGCGCCCTGAGCTCCTACGAGCAGTACTTC
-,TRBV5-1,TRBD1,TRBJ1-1,CASSTTGENTEAFF,TGCGCCAGCAGCACGACAGGGGAGAACACTGAAGCTTTCTTT
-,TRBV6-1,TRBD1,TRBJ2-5,CASSRQGLGQETQYF,TGTGCCAGCAGTCGACAGGGCCTTGGGCAAGAGACCCAGTACTTC
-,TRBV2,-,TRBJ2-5,CASSEAGTPVSQYF,TGTGCCAGCAGTGAAGCTGGGACACCGGTGTCCCAGTACTTC
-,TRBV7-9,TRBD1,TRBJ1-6,CASSSTGGTGGGSPLHF,TGTGCCAGCAGCTCAACTGGGGGGACAGGGGGTGGTTCACCCCTCCACTTT
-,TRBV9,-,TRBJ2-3,CASSVDYSHRRNTQYF,TGTGCCAGCAGCGTAGATTACTCTCATCGGAGGAATACGCAGTATTTT
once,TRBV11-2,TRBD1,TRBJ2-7,CASSAQPGQFYEQYF,TGTGCCAGCAGCGCCCAGCCGGGACAGTTCTACGAGCAGTACTTC
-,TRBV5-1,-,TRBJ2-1,CASSSDGFVEQFF,TGCGCCAGCAGCTCTGACGGGTTCGTAGAGCAGTTCTTC
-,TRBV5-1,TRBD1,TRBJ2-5,CASRATGGQETQYF,TGCGCCAGCAGAGCGACAGGGGGCCAAGAGACCCAGTACTTC
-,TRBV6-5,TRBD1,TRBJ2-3,CASSRGTVSLDTQYF,TGTGCCAGCAGTAGAGGGACAGTTTCTTTGGATACGCAGTATTTT
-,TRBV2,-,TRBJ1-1,CASSEQTAEAFF,TGTGCCAGCAGTGAACAGACAGCCGAAGCTTTCTTT
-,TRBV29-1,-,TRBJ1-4,CSVRDQGGIREKLFF,TGCAGCGTGAGGGATCAGGGCGGGATTCGCGAAAAACTGTTTTTT
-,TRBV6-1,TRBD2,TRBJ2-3,CASSEVVPSGAFTDTQYF,TGTGCCAGCAGTGAAGTTGTACCGAGCGGGGCCTTCACAGATACGCAGTATTTT
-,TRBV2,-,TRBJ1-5,CASSEATANQPQHF,TGTGCCAGCAGTGAAGCGACAGCTAATCAGCCCCAGCATTTT
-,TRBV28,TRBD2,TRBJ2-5,CASSPAGGLETQYF,TGTGCCAGCAGCCCAGCGGGGGGGTTGGAGACCCAGTACTTC
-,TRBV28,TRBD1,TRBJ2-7,CASSDRVWYEQYF,TGTGCCAGCAGTGACAGGGTGTGGTACGAGCAGTACTTC
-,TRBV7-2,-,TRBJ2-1,CASSLYGIIAGEQFF,TGTGCCAGCAGCTTGTACGGGATTATTGCGGGTGAGCAGTTCTTC
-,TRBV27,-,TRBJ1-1,CASSLEFKGAEAFF,TGTGCCAGCAGTTTAGAATTCAAGGGGGCTGAAGCTTTCTTT
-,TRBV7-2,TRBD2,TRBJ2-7,CASSFLAGSSYEQYF,TGTGCCAGCAGCTTTCTAGCGGGCAGCTCCTACGAGCAGTACTTC
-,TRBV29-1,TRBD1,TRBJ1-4,CSVSRTGSNEKLFF,TGCAGCGTTTCCAGGACAGGGTCTAATGAAAAACTGTTTTTT
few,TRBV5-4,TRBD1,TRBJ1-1,CASSVAGGRMGTEAFF,TGTGCCAGCAGCGTGGCAGGGGGTCGGATGGGCACTGAAGCTTTCTTT
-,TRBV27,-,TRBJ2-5,CASSLGFSQETQYF,TGTGCCAGCAGTTTAGGTTTTAGCCAAGAGACCCAGTACTTC
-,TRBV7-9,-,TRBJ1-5,CASSSGTSRNQPQHF,TGTGCCAGCAGCTCAGGGACATCCCGCAATCAGCCCCAGCATTTT
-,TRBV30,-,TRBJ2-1,CAWASWSSYNEQFF,TGTGCCTGGGCTAGCTGGAGCTCCTACAATGAGCAGTTCTTC
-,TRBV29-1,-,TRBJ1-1,CSAAGRGANTEAFF,TGCAGCGCTGCAGGTCGGGGGGCCAACACTGAAGCTTTCTTT
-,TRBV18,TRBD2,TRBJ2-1,CASSPVSGNNEQFF,TGTGCCAGCTCACCAGTAAGCGGGAACAATGAGCAGTTCTTC